This T cell receptor (beta chain) was captured in a study of human T cells and chemical hapten exposure. In its sample, this clonotype was seen many times. The time point denotes: healthy volunteer bleed at 6 weeks. Whole blood, unfractionated, served as the material for total RNA extraction. Germline loops: CDR1 SGHRS, CDR2 YFSETQ. The V gene end was trimmed by 3 bases and the J gene end by 3 bases; junction bases not matched to a gene: 12. The CDR3 spans 17 residues. MiXCR, run by TCRdb on the RACE reads, gives a single entry per CDR3 protein. The data contain 70,000 to 95,000 distinct CDR3 sequences, over 6.5% of them singletons.

The chain has TRBV5-1 and TRBJ2-3; 8 bases fit TRBD2. The TCR originated in a female donor in good health. Some clones in this sample may be carry-over from other donors' samples. The sequenced material came from whole blood. The CDR3 reads CASSSTPAGVITDTQYF. CDR3 nucleotides: TGCGCCAGCAGCTCGACACCAGCGGGGGTTATTACAGATACGCAGTATTTT. The whole variable domain, filled in from reference TRBV5-1 and TRBJ2-3, reads KAGVTQTPRYLIKTRGQQVTLSCSPISGHRSVSWYQQTPGQGLQFLFEYFSETQRNKGNFPGRFSGRQFSNSRSEMNVSTLELGDSALYLCASSSTPAGVITDTQYFGPGTRLTVL.